A single sample gave rise to the 27 T cell receptor beta chains below, sequenced in a study of T cells in Graves' hyperthyroidism and ophthalmopathy. Amplification yielded TCR beta CDR3 regions, with RNA transcripts as the source. Carried out on the TCR CDR3, a first-round RT-PCR used the HTBI primer set. TCRdb passed the multiplex PCR reads through MiXCR, listing each CDR3 protein once. The table has around 540,000 distinct CDR3 sequences, 46% seen once; the top ten hold 8.2%. Specimen: peripheral blood or thyroid tissue (not recorded which). The source is a woman under 30 with Graves' hyperthyroidism.

The chain combines TRBV12-3 or TRBV12-4 with TRBJ2-6; the D is unclear. The CDR3 is 17 amino acids. The V end lost 8 bases, the J end lost 0 bases, and 17 bases lay between the germline ends. CDR3 in DNA: TGTGCCAGCTCTAGGGCCACCCAGAGCTCTGGGGCCAACGTCCTGACTTTC. Its translation is CASSRATQSSGANVLTF.

In this sample, this clonotype turned up once. The rearrangement uses TRBV7-3 and TRBJ2-2, with D unresolved. V lost 3 bases and J lost 1, with 9 bases in between. The CDR3 has 15 amino acids. The germline V gene encodes CDR1 SGHTA and CDR2 FQGTGA. This CDR3 reads CASSLQEVNTGELFF. CDR3 sequence (DNA): TGTGCCAGCAGCTTGCAAGAGGTGAACACCGGGGAGCTGTTTTTT. Full variable domain (rest looked up from reference TRBV7-3 and TRBJ2-2): GAGVSQTPSNKVTEKGKYVELRCDPISGHTALYWYRQSLGQGPEFLIYFQGTGAADDSGLPNDRFFAVRPEGSVSTLKIQRTERGDSAVYLCASSLQEVNTGELFFGEGSRLTVL.

The chain joins TRBV29-1 to TRBJ1-5; TRBD1 might be the D (5 bases). Between the trimmed V and J ends, which lost 7 bases and 7 bases, there was a span of 11 bases. The CDR3 is made up of 11 amino acids. Germline values: CDR1 SQVTM, CDR2 ANQGSEA. This chain's CDR3 is CSGGGGQPQHF. The DNA of the CDR3 is TGCAGCGGGGGTGGGGGGCAGCCCCAGCATTTT.

The table lists this clonotype with a few counts. The chain carries TRBV7-3 and TRBJ1-2; 7 bases line up with TRBD1. Germline-derived CDR1 and CDR2 are SGHTA and FQGTGA. The CDR3 is 15 amino acids. The ends lost 0 bases at V and 5 bases at J; junction bases unmatched: 6. The CDR3 nucleotides read TGTGCCAGCAGCTTAACGGGACAGCCTCAATATGGCTACACCTTC. Its protein product is CASSLTGQPQYGYTF.

This clonotype has ten or more counts. This chain's CDR3 is CASSPMSSSDTIYF. CDR3 DNA: TGTGCCAGTAGTCCGATGAGCAGTTCGGACACCATATATTTT. This sequence joins TRBV19 and TRBJ1-3; no definite D call. This CDR3 region has 14 residues. Germline V CDR1 and CDR2: LNHDA, SQIVND (reference sequence). V shed 5 bases and J shed 8 bases, with 16 bases lying between them.

The table lists this clonotype with a few counts. CDR3 bases: TGTGCCAGCATGCTCACCGGGGAGCTGTTTTTT. Translated: CASMLTGELFF. The chain has TRBV2 and TRBJ2-2; D gene unclear. With 7 bases removed from V and 4 bases from J, the gap between germline ends came to 4 bases. Germline-derived CDR1 and CDR2 are SNHLY and FYNNEI. The CDR3 length is 11 residues.

On this clonotype: One end of the junction is discordant with germline, which a read error may explain. CDR3 region: CATSRGGTGGNVLTF. The CDR3 DNA is TGTGCCACCAGCAGAGGGGGGACAGGGGGCAACGTCCTGACTTTC. The genes are TRBV15 and TRBJ2-6; 11 positions match TRBD1. Germline CDR1 and CDR2: LNHNV and YYDKDF (reference sequence). CDR3 size: 15 residues.

V gene TRBV7-3 combines with J gene TRBJ2-2; 9 bases agree with TRBD1. Germline lookup yields CDR1 SGHTA and CDR2 FQGTGA. This CDR3 region has 15 residues. V was clipped by 3 bases and J by 5 bases; unmatched bases: 4. CDR3 sequence: CASSLGDRVTGELFF. CDR3 sequence (DNA): TGTGCCAGCAGCTTGGGGGACAGGGTGACCGGGGAGCTGTTTTTT.

This clonotype has just a few counts. V is TRBV11-2 and J is TRBJ1-2; D gene ambiguous. The V gene lost 3 bases and the J gene lost 0 bases, with 5 bases spanning the gap. Germline V gene data show CDR1 as SGHAT and CDR2 as FQNNGV. The CDR3 spans 13 residues. The CDR3 DNA is TGTGCCAGCAGCTTGAATCCTAACTATGGCTACACCTTC. It translates to CASSLNPNYGYTF.

The chain is built from TRBV2 and TRBJ1-5, with D possibly matching TRBD1 (5 bases). This CDR3 contains 14 residues. Germline CDR1 reads SNHLY; CDR2 reads FYNNEI. V lost 6 bases, J lost 3 bases, and 12 bases lay in between. The CDR3 DNA reads as TGTGCCAGCAGCGCAACCGGGACCAATCAGCCCCAGCATTTT. Translated, it gives CASSATGTNQPQHF.

This clonotype was counted only a few times. A junction boundary mismatches the germline segment, possibly from a read error. This CDR3 reads CASSKGGGFTF. In DNA form, the CDR3 reads TGTGCCAGCAGCAAAGGGGGGGGCTTCACCTTC. This chain links TRBV13 with TRBJ1-2; D possibly corresponds to TRBD1 (6 bases). The CDR3 is 11 amino acids. Germline-derived CDR1 and CDR2 are PRHDT and FYEKMQ (reference sequence).

The V call is TRBV10-3, the J call TRBJ2-7; D is perhaps TRBD2 (6 bases). Germline loops: CDR1 ENHRY, CDR2 SYGVKD. The CDR3 consists of 12 residues. V was clipped by 5 bases and J by 2 bases, with 7 bases between them. CDR3 sequence reads: CAISSGPYEQYF. The CDR3 DNA is TGTGCCATCAGTAGCGGGCCCTACGAGCAGTACTTC.

The chain recombines TRBV2 with TRBJ1-5; perhaps TRBD1 as D (6 bases). Germline V gene sequence: CDR1 SNHLY, CDR2 FYNNEI. Trimming cost V 6 bases and J 6 bases, with 18 bases left between them. The CDR3 length is 15 residues. This chain's CDR3 is CASSQEGGGGQPQHF. CDR3 DNA sequence: TGTGCCAGCAGCCAAGAGGGGGGGGGTGGTCAGCCCCAGCATTTT. Full variable domain (outside the CDR3, taken from reference TRBV2 and TRBJ1-5): EPEVTQTPSHQVTQMGQEVILRCVPISNHLYFYWYRQILGQKVEFLVSFYNNEISEKSEIFDDQFSVERPDGSNFTLKIRSTKLEDSAMYFCASSQEGGGGQPQHFGDGTRLSIL.

The chain is built from TRBV6-1 and TRBJ1-4; 8 bases agree with TRBD1. From germline, CDR1 is MNHNS and CDR2 SASEGT. The CDR3 covers 17 residues. Losses at the gene ends were 7 bases for V and 7 bases for J; bases not matched to a gene: 17. CDR3 protein: CASTTGQASQIGEKLFF. The CDR3 DNA follows: TGTGCCAGCACTACGGGACAGGCGAGCCAGATTGGTGAAAAACTGTTTTTT.

This clonotype was counted many times. The chain couples TRBV24-1 to TRBJ1-1, with D possibly being TRBD1 (5 bases). This CDR3 spans 13 amino acids. V lost 0 bases to trimming and J lost 5 bases, with 6 bases between them. CDR1 is KGHDR, CDR2 SFDVKD, per germline. The CDR3 region is CATSDLEGTEAFF. CDR3 coding DNA: TGTGCCACCAGTGATTTGGAGGGGACTGAAGCTTTCTTT.

With respect to this clonotype: A junction boundary mismatches the germline segment, possibly from a read error. Here the CDR3 reads CACSLQGSGANVLTF. In DNA form, the CDR3 reads TGTGCCTGCAGCTTACAGGGGTCCGGGGCCAACGTCCTGACTTTC. The chain links TRBV7-9 to TRBJ2-6; 7 bases map to TRBD1. The CDR3 length is 15 residues. CDR1 and CDR2 from the germline V gene are SEHNR and FQNEAQ (reference sequence).

The DNA of the CDR3 is TGTGCCAGTAGTATCACAGGACCCCTACAACCAGTTAATCAGCCCCAGCATTTT. It encodes CASSITGPLQPVNQPQHF. This chain links TRBV19 with TRBJ1-5; weak D call: TRBD1 (5 bases). V dropped 3 bases and J dropped 4 bases, with 22 bases sitting between them. The germline CDR1 and CDR2 sequences are LNHDA and SQIVND (reference sequence). The CDR3 spans 18 residues.

There are a few counts of this clonotype. The V call is TRBV9, the J call TRBJ2-5, with 9 bases that match TRBD1. The CDR3 totals 15 residues. V trimming: 0 bases; J trimming: 2 bases; junction bases outside the gene matches: 2. Germline V CDR1 and CDR2: SGDLS, YYNGEE. CDR3 sequence: CASSVDRGRQETQYF. CDR3 nucleotide sequence: TGTGCCAGCAGCGTAGACAGGGGGCGGCAAGAGACCCAGTACTTC.

This clonotype was observed at least ten times. The chain recombines TRBV10-3 with TRBJ1-1, with unresolved D. The CDR3 sequence is 15 residues long. Trimming shortened V by 3 bases and J by 0 bases, and 11 bases separated the two germline ends. CDR1 is ENHRY and CDR2 is SYGVKD in the germline V gene. CDR3 nucleotides: TGTGCCATCAGTGACGTAGGGCGGGTGAACACTGAAGCTTTCTTT. Translation gives CAISDVGRVNTEAFF.

CDR3 sequence (DNA): TGTGCCATCAGCGGGGGCCACAGGGATGGCTACACCTTC. Translation gives CAISGGHRDGYTF. This sequence joins TRBV10-3 and TRBJ1-2, with D possibly TRBD1 on 6 matching bases. Germline CDR1 ENHRY, CDR2 SYGVKD. The ends were cut back, 6 bases at V and 6 bases at J, with 14 bases in the middle. This CDR3 contains 13 residues.

In this sample, this clonotype turned up a few times. The chain carries TRBV5-1 and TRBJ1-6, with a tentative D call TRBD1 (5 bases). The CDR3 runs to 17 residues. Trimming removed 0 bases from V and 7 bases from J, with 17 bases in between. Germline V gives CDR1 SGHRS, CDR2 YFSETQ. The CDR3 region has the DNA TGCGCCAGCAGCTTGGTTCCGGGGCCGACGAGGAATTCACCCCTCCACTTT. It yields the protein CASSLVPGPTRNSPLHF.

This clonotype was picked up a small number of times. The chain has TRBV2 and TRBJ2-7, with 8 bases lining up with TRBD2. Trimming cost V 5 bases and J 2 bases; bases outside gene matches: 8. CDR1 is SNHLY, CDR2 FYNNEI, per germline. The CDR3 extends over 15 amino acids. The CDR3 coding sequence is TGTGCCAGCAGTTTGGTGGATAGCGGGACCTACGAGCAGTACTTC. Its translation: CASSLVDSGTYEQYF.

This clonotype was observed at least ten times. This sequence joins TRBV29-1 and TRBJ2-5, with TRBD1 as a possible D gene (5 bases). V was trimmed by 7 bases and J by 3 bases, leaving 12 bases between them. The CDR3 totals 12 residues. CDR1 is SQVTM and CDR2 is ANQGSEA in the germline V gene. The CDR3 here is CSAPDREETQYF. In DNA, the CDR3 is TGCAGCGCCCCTGACAGAGAAGAGACCCAGTACTTC.

This clonotype was found many times. This chain joins TRBV7-3 and TRBJ2-7, with 9 bases aligning to TRBD2. The V and J ends lost 4 bases and 6 bases, in that order; junction bases with no gene match: 7. Germline CDR1 reads SGHTA; CDR2 reads FQGTGA. CDR3 length: 14 amino acids. CDR3 bases: TGTGCCAGCAGCTCATTAGCGGGAGATTCCGAGCAGTACTTC. Its translation: CASSSLAGDSEQYF.

In its sample, this clonotype was seen many times. The chain couples TRBV5-1 to TRBJ1-1; D remains ambiguous. V lost 5 bases and J lost 1, with 9 bases in between. The germline gives CDR1 SGHRS, CDR2 YFSETQ. This CDR3 contains 13 residues. CDR3 region: CASSPGSNTEAFF. CDR3 coding DNA: TGCGCCAGCAGTCCAGGCTCGAACACTGAAGCTTTCTTT.

The J gene is TRBJ1-4, the V gene TRBV20-1; D might be TRBD1 (6 bases). Trimming stripped 2 bases from V and 6 bases from J, with 13 bases between. There are 14 residues in the CDR3. Per germline, CDR1 DFQATT and CDR2 SNEGSKA (reference sequence). The CDR3 nucleotides read TGCAGTGCTAGACCCCCTGGGGGCCATGAAAAACTGTTTTTT. Translation gives CSARPPGGHEKLFF.

The gene calls are TRBV29-1 and TRBJ1-1; D gene unclear. The CDR3 has 10 amino acids. In germline, CDR1 is SQVTM, CDR2 ANQGSEA. Trimming removed 8 bases from V and 0 bases from J, with 4 bases in between. This CDR3 is CSLVNTEAFF. The CDR3 DNA is TGCAGCCTCGTGAACACTGAAGCTTTCTTT.